This T cell receptor beta chain was sequenced in a study of cytomegalovirus exposure and HLA in healthy donors. Study-wide points: Several of the most significant clusters appeared linked to common viral pathogens, based on a later analysis. Cytomegalovirus-associated TCR beta chains were listed, numbering some 180.

The PCR ran on 60 Vbeta and 13 Jbeta primers. The repertoire was sequenced with immunoSEQ multiplex PCR; TCRdb's copy has only in-frame clones and lacks some. The sample yields some 150,000 clones, roughly 9.6% seen once. CDR1 is SNHLY, CDR2 FYNNEI, per germline. There are 14 residues in the CDR3. The J segment lost 0 bases and the V segment lost 6 bases, leaving 5 bases of the junction unmatched. This clone was observed a handful of times. Its antigen is as yet unknown. Sequenced sample: PBMCs. The chain joins TRBV2 to TRBJ2-7; 7 bases are a match to TRBD1. The receptor was isolated from a woman in her thirties or forties in good health and CMV-seropositive. The CDR3 region is CASRPDRYSYEQYF. CDR3 in DNA: TGTGCCAGCAGACCGGACAGGTACTCCTACGAGCAGTACTTC.